This T cell receptor (beta chain) originates from a study of tumor-infiltrating lymphocytes in primary liver carcinoma. Study-wide background: Productive TCRbeta read counts per sample ran from roughly 3.3 to 6.8 million and were similar across tissue types. The study, taken as a whole, reports: Lesser overlap characterized tumor-adjacent and tumor-blood pairs relative to tumor region pairs.

TCR beta cDNA was prepared out of about 530 ng total RNA by means of a constant-region primer. A slightly modified ARM-PCR protocol with three nested multiplex PCR rounds produced these TCR beta libraries. In the first two PCR rounds, TRBV1-TRBV30 forward primers were paired with a C-beta reverse primer, and each round lasted around 10 cycles. From the multiplex PCR reads, TCRdb called clonotypes with MiXCR, one entry per CDR3 protein. The sample lists 310,000 or so distinct CDR3 sequences; around 60% were seen once. CDR1 is MNHEY, CDR2 SVGAGI, per germline. V shed 4 bases, J shed 3 bases, and the junction held 5 bases outside the gene matches. This CDR3 region has 14 residues. In this sample, this clonotype turned up a few times. Its target is not known. The researchers obtained blood RNA from unsorted whole blood and also extracted germline DNA.

Sequencing used peripheral blood. The rearrangement uses TRBV6-5 and TRBJ1-1; the match to TRBD1 covers 7 bases. The clonotype comes from a man in his forties with primary liver carcinoma and hepatitis B virus infection. The CDR3 sequence is CASSLGQTYTEAFF. The CDR3 DNA is TGTGCCAGCAGTTTGGGACAGACTTACACTGAAGCTTTCTTT.